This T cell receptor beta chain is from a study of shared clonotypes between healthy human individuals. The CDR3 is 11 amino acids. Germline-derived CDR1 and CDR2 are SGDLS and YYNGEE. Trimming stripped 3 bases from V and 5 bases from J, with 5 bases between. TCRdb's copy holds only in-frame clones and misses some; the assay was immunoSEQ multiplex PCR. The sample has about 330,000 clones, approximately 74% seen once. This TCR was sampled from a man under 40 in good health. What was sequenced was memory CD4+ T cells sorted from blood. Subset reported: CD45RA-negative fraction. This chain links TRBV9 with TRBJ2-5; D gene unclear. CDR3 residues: CASSAAETQYF. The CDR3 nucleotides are TGTGCCAGCAGCGCTGCCGAGACCCAGTACTTC.